The rows below give T cell receptor beta chains drawn from one sample of a study of blood T cells in healthy people across ages. TCRdb fed the 5' RACE reads into MiXCR, producing one record per CDR3 protein. The sample includes 920,000 or so distinct CDR3 sequences, less than 50% of them seen just once. The sample comprised blood. Every receptor here comes from a woman aged 55-69 years in good health. Both conserved end residues are part of each CDR3. A D gene is named only where the DNA matches it firmly. Where a row states a size, it is once, few, many or the class of an expanded clone; other rows omit it.

cdr3_nt cdr3_aa j_call clone_size cdr3_length v_call d_call
TGCAGCGTTGCCCGACAGGGGGCGCGGGGAGATACGCAGTATTTT CSVARQGARGDTQYF TRBJ2-3 few 15 TRBV29-1 TRBD1
TGTGCCAGCAGTTCTAGCGGAACCGATGAGCAGTTCTTC CASSSSGTDEQFF TRBJ2-1 - 13 TRBV2 TRBD2
TGTGCCAGCAGGAGTTATACCGGGGGGCTGTTTTTT CASRSYTGGLFF TRBJ2-2 - 12 TRBV6-6 -
TGTGCCAGCAGGCATGAAAAACTGTTTTTT CASRHEKLFF TRBJ1-4 - 10 TRBV6-2/TRBV6-3 -
TGTGCCAGCGGATTAGGGAGAAGGGGTAGAGAGACCCAGTACTTC CASGLGRRGRETQYF TRBJ2-5 - 15 TRBV7-9 -
TGTGCCATCAGTGAGTCGAACGCCAATCCAATCACCTACGAGCAGTACTTC CAISESNANPITYEQYF TRBJ2-7 - 17 TRBV10-3 -
TGCAGCGTTGGAGCTACCCAGGGGGAGCAGTACTTC CSVGATQGEQYF TRBJ2-5 many 12 TRBV29-1 TRBD1
TGCAGCGTTGCGAGGACAGGGACCCAAGAGACCCAGTACTTC CSVARTGTQETQYF TRBJ2-5 many 14 TRBV29-1 TRBD1
TGTGCCAGCAGTTCCACCGGGACTAGCGGGTCTTACGAGCAGTACTTC CASSSTGTSGSYEQYF TRBJ2-7 - 16 TRBV6-6 TRBD2
TGTGCCACCAGCAGAGTTTTAATAGCGGGAGAAGGACGGAAAGAGACCCAGTACTTC CATSRVLIAGEGRKETQYF TRBJ2-5 - 19 TRBV15 TRBD2
TGCGCCAGCAGCACCAAAGGGAAAGGGGGGAACACTGAAGCTTTCTTT CASSTKGKGGNTEAFF TRBJ1-1 - 16 TRBV4-1 -
TGTGCCAGCAGCCATACCTTGGGGGGCCAGGGAGATACGCAGTATTTT CASSHTLGGQGDTQYF TRBJ2-3 - 16 TRBV5-6 -
TGTGCCAGCAGTTACTCGGAGACTAGCGCCTACAATGAGCAGTTCTTC CASSYSETSAYNEQFF TRBJ2-1 - 16 TRBV6-5 TRBD2
TGTGCCAGCAGCGGAGACTTGAGTGAGCAGTTCTTC CASSGDLSEQFF TRBJ2-1 - 12 TRBV3-1 -
TGTGCCAGCAGCCAAGAAGACAGCAACTATGGCTACACCTTC CASSQEDSNYGYTF TRBJ1-2 - 14 TRBV4-2 -
TGTGCCAGCAGCCTTCAGCCACCCTACGAGCAGTACTTC CASSLQPPYEQYF TRBJ2-7 - 13 TRBV7-9 -
TGTGCCAGCAGTGAAGGGGGATCCCATGGCTACACCTTC CASSEGGSHGYTF TRBJ1-2 few 13 TRBV25-1 -
TGCAGTTCAACTCGATGGGGACTAGCGGACTCCTACAATGAGCAGTTCTTC CSSTRWGLADSYNEQFF TRBJ2-1 - 17 TRBV20-1 TRBD2
TGTGCCACCAGTGATCCGACCGAACCGGGGCCCCAGTACTTC CATSDPTEPGPQYF TRBJ2-5 few 14 TRBV24-1 -
TGTGCCAGCAGTTTAGACGGCGGCTCCGAGGAAAAACTGTTTTTT CASSLDGGSEEKLFF TRBJ1-4 - 15 TRBV27 -
TGTGCCAGCAGATTAACTAGCGGGAGTTTCTACGAGCAGTACTTC CASRLTSGSFYEQYF TRBJ2-7 - 15 TRBV6-5 TRBD2
TGCGCCAGCAGCTTGGTTCCCGGGACTAGCGGGAGCTACGAGCAGTACTTC CASSLVPGTSGSYEQYF TRBJ2-7 - 17 TRBV5-1 TRBD2
TGTGCCAGCAGCTTAGAGGGCGGGACTAGTAGGAATGAGCAGTTCTTC CASSLEGGTSRNEQFF TRBJ2-1 few 16 TRBV7-6 TRBD2
TGTGCCAGCTCTAATCACCCGACAGGGACCGGGGAGCTGTTTTTT CASSNHPTGTGELFF TRBJ2-2 - 15 TRBV11-2 TRBD1
TGTGCCAGCAGCCAAGATCCGACCACTGAAGCTTTCTTT CASSQDPTTEAFF TRBJ1-1 - 13 TRBV3-1 -
TGTGCCAGCAGTTACGGGAGGCCCTCCTCCTACGAGCAGTACTTC CASSYGRPSSYEQYF TRBJ2-7 once 15 TRBV6-5 -
TGTGCCAGCAGCCCGCCAGGGGCGAACACTGAAGCTTTCTTT CASSPPGANTEAFF TRBJ1-1 - 14 TRBV3-1 -
TGTGCCAGCAGCTTAGGGACCGGGACAGGGGGCTTTGACTATGGCTACACCTTC CASSLGTGTGGFDYGYTF TRBJ1-2 - 18 TRBV7-8 TRBD1
TGTGCCAGCAGCTCCCCGACTAGCGCACCTCAAGAGACCCAGTACTTC CASSSPTSAPQETQYF TRBJ2-5 few 16 TRBV11-2 TRBD2
TGTGCCAGCAGCAACAGGGTCACCGGGGAGCTGTTTTTT CASSNRVTGELFF TRBJ2-2 - 13 TRBV12-3/TRBV12-4 -
TGTGCCAGCAGTTCCGGACAGGCGCCAGCCAAAAACATTCAGTACTTC CASSSGQAPAKNIQYF TRBJ2-4 - 16 TRBV27 TRBD1
TGCGCCAGCAGCATATGGGACGTACCCTACGAGCAGTACTTC CASSIWDVPYEQYF TRBJ2-7 once 14 TRBV5-1 -
TGTGCCAGCAGCGTAGTGGCGGGACGGACAGATACGCAGTATTTT CASSVVAGRTDTQYF TRBJ2-3 - 15 TRBV9 -
TGCGCCAGCAGCCAAGTGGGGACCATGGGGGTGATGAACACTGAAGCTTTCTTT CASSQVGTMGVMNTEAFF TRBJ1-1 - 18 TRBV4-1 -
TGTGCCAGCAGCGCATCCGGGACAGACCAAGAGACCCAGTACTTC CASSASGTDQETQYF TRBJ2-5 - 15 TRBV9 TRBD1
TGCAGTGCCAATGACAGGGGCGTTAGTGAAAAACTGTTTTTT CSANDRGVSEKLFF TRBJ1-4 - 14 TRBV20-1 TRBD1
TGTGCCAGCAGTTACGGGGGAGTCCGCAATGAGCAGTTCTTC CASSYGGVRNEQFF TRBJ2-1 - 14 TRBV6-5 -
TGCAGTGCCGACCTAGCGGCTTCAAACTACGAGCAGTACTTC CSADLAASNYEQYF TRBJ2-7 few 14 TRBV20-1 TRBD2
TGTGCCAGCAGTTACGGGACTAGCAATGAGCAGTACTTC CASSYGTSNEQYF TRBJ2-7 - 13 TRBV6-5 TRBD2
TGTGCCAGCAGCGAGGGGACTAGCGGGACTCTCTACGAGCAGTACTTC CASSEGTSGTLYEQYF TRBJ2-7 - 16 TRBV9 TRBD2
TGTGCCAGCAGTGCTCTCCAGGGGCATAGCGGAGACTCCTACGAGCAGTACTTC CASSALQGHSGDSYEQYF TRBJ2-7 few 18 TRBV28 -